A single TCR beta chain is shown here with its context. Its target is not known. This sample was included in a study of cytomegalovirus exposure and HLA in healthy donors. The overall study: Ancestry clustering placed more than 65% of around 400 genotyped donors in the Caucasian-associated cluster. Findings of the study overall: Later, an analysis found that common viral pathogens appeared to be linked with several of the most significant clusters. It was only CMV serostatus that was available as immune exposure information. TCR beta chains numbering more than 150 were designated cytomegalovirus-associated.

The primer mix had 60 Vbeta and 13 Jbeta primers. Repertoires were generated with immunoSEQ multiplex PCR, while TCRdb's copy carries only in-frame clones and drops some. The data show 150,000 or so clones, approximately 84% seen once. Germline loops: CDR1 LNHDA, CDR2 SQIVND (reference sequence). V lost 6 bases, J lost 5 bases, and 9 bases stayed unmatched. The CDR3 covers 14 residues. This TCR was recovered from a woman aged 40-49 years in good health and CMV-seropositive. The specimen sequenced was PBMCs. This chain connects TRBV19 to TRBJ1-2; TRBD1 agrees at 7 bases. In DNA, the CDR3 is TGTGCCAGTAGGACTACAGGGGCAATATATGGCTACACCTTC. Translation: CASRTTGAIYGYTF.